This is a list of T cell receptor beta chains from one sample in a study of cytotoxic CD8 clonotypes in ibrutinib-treated CLL. Sequencing was performed with immunoSEQ multiplex PCR; in TCRdb, only in-frame clones are kept and a portion is missing. The repertoire has fewer than 35,000 clones, around 63% of them found once; the top ten carry 25% to 35%. The source was PBMCs, collected before ibrutinib treatment. These receptors were obtained from a human donor with chronic lymphocytic leukemia. CDR3s include the opening cysteine and the closing phenylalanine or tryptophan. The D gene is left open where the match is weak. For some rows the clone size is stated as once, few or many, or as a class when expanded; others skip it.

TRBV7-8	TRBJ2-1	few	TRBD2	TGTGCCAGCAGCTTAGCGGCTAGCGGGAGCCATGAGCAGTTCTTC	CASSLAASGSHEQFF
TRBV7-2	TRBJ2-7	-	-	TGTGCCAGCAGCTTAGGGCCCCAGGGGAAGATCTACGAGCAGTACTTC	CASSLGPQGKIYEQYF
TRBV5-1	TRBJ2-5	-	TRBD2	TGCGCCAGCAGCCCGAGACTAGCGGGGATGGAGACCCAGTACTTC	CASSPRLAGMETQYF
TRBV27	TRBJ2-7	-	TRBD1	TGTGCCAGCAGGGTTGACAGGGGAACCTACGAGCAGTACTTC	CASRVDRGTYEQYF
TRBV27	TRBJ2-7	-	-	TGTGCCAGCAGTTTAGTGGGGGCCCACGAGCAGTACTTC	CASSLVGAHEQYF
TRBV27	TRBJ2-7	-	-	TGTGCCAGCAGCCCCCGGGACGTTGTATACGAGCAGTACTTC	CASSPRDVVYEQYF
TRBV19	TRBJ2-5	-	TRBD2	TGTGCCAGTAGGGGACTAGGCCAAGAGACCCAGTACTTC	CASRGLGQETQYF
TRBV28	TRBJ1-2	-	TRBD1	TGTGCCAGCAGACGACAGGGGGCGCGGGGGATCTATGGCTACACCTTC	CASRRQGARGIYGYTF
TRBV5-4	TRBJ2-3	-	-	TGTGCCAGCAGCTTGGATGTGGATACGCAGTATTTT	CASSLDVDTQYF
TRBV21-1	TRBJ2-4	few	-	TGTGCCAGCAGCAAAGAAGGGGCCGGGTGGGAAGCCAAAAACATTCAGTACTTC	CASSKEGAGWEAKNIQYF
TRBV4-1	TRBJ2-7	few	-	TGCGCCAGCAGCCAAATATCGGGGTACTTC	CASSQISGYF
TRBV27	TRBJ2-3	-	TRBD2	TGTGCCAGCAGTCCACTAGCGGGAAGCACAGATACGCAGTATTTT	CASSPLAGSTDTQYF
TRBV18	TRBJ2-5	-	TRBD2	TGTGCCAGCTCACCACCAGGAGCGGGGGGGATGAAGACCCAGTACTTC	CASSPPGAGGMKTQYF
TRBV4-2	TRBJ1-5	few	-	TGTGCCAGCAGCCAAGAGGCCCCGGGGGGGACCTTTAGCAATCAGCCCCAGCATTTT	CASSQEAPGGTFSNQPQHF
TRBV7-3	TRBJ2-5	few	TRBD1	TGTGCCAGCAGCCAAAGGACAGGGGGGCTAGAGACCCAGTACTTC	CASSQRTGGLETQYF
TRBV7-2	TRBJ2-7	-	-	TGTGCCAGCAGCGGGACAATATCCTACGAGCAGTACTTC	CASSGTISYEQYF
TRBV6-4	TRBJ1-2	once	-	TGTGCCAGCAGGGACAACTATGGCTACACCTTC	CASRDNYGYTF
TRBV5-6	TRBJ1-2	-	-	TGTGCCAGCAGCTTGGGTGGATATGGCTACACCTTC	CASSLGGYGYTF
TRBV27	TRBJ2-3	-	TRBD1	TGTGCCAGCAGTAGCTTGGGACAGCCCACAGATACGCAGTATTTT	CASSSLGQPTDTQYF
TRBV11-3	TRBJ1-2	-	TRBD1	TGTGCCAGCAGCCCAAGAGACAGGGACTATGGCTACACCTTC	CASSPRDRDYGYTF
TRBV6-1	TRBJ1-5	-	-	TGTGCCAGCAGTGCCGGGACACCGGGGGATTATAGCAATCAGCCCCAGCATTTT	CASSAGTPGDYSNQPQHF
TRBV18	TRBJ2-1	-	-	TGTGCCAGCTCACTATCGGATTACAATGAGCAGTTCTTC	CASSLSDYNEQFF
TRBV6-5	TRBJ2-1	-	TRBD1	TGTGCCAGCAGTTGGACAGGGGGCCCAGACAATGAGCAGTTCTTC	CASSWTGGPDNEQFF